These 27 T cell receptor beta chains were sequenced from one sample in a study of identifying expanded T cells in peripheral blood. The table came from immunoSEQ multiplex PCR; TCRdb's copy has only in-frame clones and leaves some out. In the table there are more than 85,000 clones, about 91% of which are singletons. The specimen sequenced was blood. These receptors originate from a person aged 18 to 75 in good health.

The gene calls are TRBV7-9 and TRBJ2-3; 8 positions agree with TRBD1. J lost 6 bases, V lost 5 bases, and 4 bases had no gene match. CDR3 size: 13 residues. Germline CDR1 and CDR2: SEHNR and FQNEAQ (reference sequence). The CDR3 bases are TGTGCCAGCAGCATGGACAGGGACGATACGCAGTATTTT. This encodes CASSMDRDDTQYF.

V gene TRBV4-2 combines with J gene TRBJ1-1, with a weak D call TRBD1 (6 bases). Trimming pared 1 base from V and 3 bases from J, leaving 21 bases between. Germline CDR1 LGHNA, CDR2 YNFKEQ. The CDR3 sequence is 18 residues long. Here the CDR3 DNA reads TGTGCCAGCAGCCAAGGAATAGACGCAGGGGTAAGGGACACTGAAGCTTTCTTT. This encodes CASSQGIDAGVRDTEAFF.

The chain joins TRBV4-3 to TRBJ2-7, with 7 bases fitting TRBD1. Per the germline V gene, CDR1 is LGHNA and CDR2 is YSLEER. The J segment lost 0 bases and the V segment lost 3 bases, leaving 2 bases of the junction unmatched. The CDR3 totals 14 residues. In DNA form, the CDR3 reads TGCGCCAGCAGCCAGACAGGGAGCTCCTACGAGCAGTACTTC. Residues: CASSQTGSSYEQYF.

The chain combines TRBV18 with TRBJ2-5; 12 nucleotides align to TRBD1. Germline V gives CDR1 KGHSH, CDR2 LQKENI. V gave up 2 bases and J gave up 5 bases; unmatched junction bases: 6. This CDR3 spans 16 amino acids. The CDR3 sequence: CASSPGTGGGVETQYF. CDR3 DNA sequence: TGTGCCAGCTCACCAGGGACAGGGGGCGGAGTGGAGACCCAGTACTTC.

The V and J genes are TRBV28 and TRBJ2-1; 10 nucleotides agree with TRBD1. Trimming cost V 6 bases and J 6 bases; bases outside gene matches: 14. This CDR3 region has 17 residues. The germline CDR1 and CDR2 sequences are MDHEN and SYDVKM. The CDR3 region has the DNA TGTGCCAGCAGAACTCGAACCTACCGGGACAGGGGCAATGAGCAGTTCTTC. Translation gives CASRTRTYRDRGNEQFF.

The chain combines TRBV28 with TRBJ2-5; D is ambiguous. CDR1 and CDR2 (germline): MDHEN, SYDVKM. The CDR3 length is 15 residues. V shed 5 bases and J shed 2 bases, with 15 bases lying between them. CDR3 residues: CASSALRPSQETQYF. CDR3 nucleotides: TGTGCCAGCAGTGCCCTAAGGCCCTCTCAAGAGACCCAGTACTTC.

V is TRBV7-9 and J is TRBJ1-2, with D perhaps matching TRBD1 (5 bases). V was pared by 3 bases and J by 2 bases, with 10 bases between. Germline V gives CDR1 SEHNR, CDR2 FQNEAQ (reference sequence). This CDR3 is 14 amino acids long. The CDR3 nucleotides read TGTGCCAGCAGCTTGGGGCGTCAGAACTATGGCTACACCTTC. It yields the protein CASSLGRQNYGYTF.

The chain employs TRBV6-1 and TRBJ1-1; D is unresolved. This CDR3 region has 14 residues. CDR1 MNHNS and CDR2 SASEGT come from the germline V gene. V shed 6 bases and J shed 1 base, with 12 bases lying between them. CDR3 DNA sequence: TGTGCCAGCAGGGCAGTGTTGGGGAACACTGAAGCTTTCTTT. Residues: CASRAVLGNTEAFF.

This chain connects TRBV7-6 to TRBJ1-5, with D uncertain. The CDR3 is 15 amino acids. The germline CDR1 and CDR2 sequences are SGHVS and FNYEAQ. V dropped 1 base and J dropped 3 bases, with 10 bases sitting between them. CDR3 in amino acids: CASSLGSGYNQPQHF. The CDR3 bases are TGTGCCAGCAGCTTAGGGTCGGGGTACAATCAGCCCCAGCATTTT.

This clone has a single count. This rearrangement joins TRBV5-4 to TRBJ2-2; TRBD1 aligns across 9 bases. This CDR3 region has 15 residues. The trim removed 5 bases at V and 3 bases at J, leaving 5 bases unmatched. Germline V lookup: CDR1 SGHNT, CDR2 YYREEE (reference sequence). CDR3 protein: CASRAGQGYTGELFF. The CDR3 DNA sequence: TGTGCCAGCAGAGCGGGACAGGGATACACCGGGGAGCTGTTTTTT.

The V call is TRBV7-3, the J call TRBJ2-5, with 8 bases that match TRBD2. With V trimmed by 6 bases and J by 5 bases, 5 bases remained unmatched. The germline V gene encodes CDR1 SGHTA and CDR2 FQGTGA. This CDR3 region has 13 residues. CDR3 region: CASSSGLGETQYF. The CDR3 DNA sequence: TGTGCCAGCAGTTCGGGACTAGGGGAGACCCAGTACTTC.

V usage is TRBV2 and J usage is TRBJ1-1; D call uncertain. The V end was cut by 7 bases, the J end by 1 base, with 7 bases between. Germline V CDR1 and CDR2: SNHLY, FYNNEI. The CDR3 is made up of 12 amino acids. CDR3 sequence (DNA): TGTGCCAGCACTCTCCAGAACACTGAAGCTTTCTTT. Its protein product is CASTLQNTEAFF.

CDR3 amino acids: CASSLGTGSGGSTDTQYF. DNA for the CDR3: TGTGCCAGCAGCCTTGGTACTGGTAGCGGGGGGAGCACAGATACGCAGTATTTT. The chain employs TRBV7-9 and TRBJ2-3; TRBD2 agrees at 10 bases. Germline V gene lookup returns CDR1 SEHNR and CDR2 FQNEAQ (reference sequence). CDR3 size: 18 residues. The junction had 11 bases not matched to a gene; V was cut back by 5 bases and J by 0 bases.

The J gene is TRBJ1-4, the V gene TRBV5-1; no reliable D call. Trimming shortened V by 4 bases and J by 6 bases, and 22 bases separated the two germline ends. Germline loops: CDR1 SGHRS, CDR2 YFSETQ. This CDR3 region has 17 residues. Written as DNA, the CDR3 is TGCGCCAGCAGCCTGGGTATGGGGTTTGGAGAGTATGAAAAACTGTTTTTT. Translation: CASSLGMGFGEYEKLFF.

The J gene is TRBJ1-4, the V gene TRBV11-2; TRBD1 matches at 10 bases. CDR3 length equals 12 residues. Germline CDR1 is SGHAT and CDR2 is FQNNGV. Trimming at V came to 1 base and at J to 13 bases, leaving 0 bases not matched to a gene. CDR3 DNA: TGTGCCAGCAGCTTAGGACAGGGGGCACTGTTTTTT. Its protein is CASSLGQGALFF.

This clone was found a few times. The chain links TRBV28 to TRBJ1-1; TRBD1 is a possible D gene (6 bases). Between the trimmed V and J ends, which lost 6 bases and 0 bases, there was a span of 14 bases. There are 15 residues in the CDR3. CDR1 MDHEN and CDR2 SYDVKM come from the germline V gene. This CDR3 reads CASRPGDYMNTEAFF. DNA of the CDR3: TGTGCCAGCAGGCCAGGGGACTACATGAACACTGAAGCTTTCTTT.

This clone was seen a single time. This chain uses TRBV4-3 with TRBJ2-7; D is possibly TRBD1 (6 bases). The ends were cut back, 0 bases at V and 2 bases at J, with 8 bases in the middle. The CDR3 is 14 residues long. From germline, CDR1 is LGHNA and CDR2 YSLEER. CDR3 amino acids: CASSQEPGAYEQYF. The DNA of the CDR3 is TGCGCCAGCAGCCAAGAACCAGGGGCCTACGAGCAGTACTTC.

The chain uses TRBV7-9 and TRBJ2-1; D is unresolved. This CDR3 is built from 11 residues. Looked up from germline, CDR1 is SEHNR and CDR2 is FQNEAQ (reference sequence). V was clipped by 3 bases and J by 7 bases, with 4 bases between them. The CDR3 DNA sequence: TGTGCCAGCAGCTTCGGGAATGAGCAGTTCTTC. Protein product: CASSFGNEQFF. Variable domain in full (rest from reference TRBV7-9 and TRBJ2-1): DTGVSQNPRHKITKRGQNVTFRCDPISEHNRLYWYRQTLGQGPEFLTYFQNEAQLEKSRLLSDRFSAERPKGSFSTLEIQRTEQGDSAMYLCASSFGNEQFFGPGTRLTVL.

The chain joins TRBV19 to TRBJ2-1; D is unresolved. The CDR3 contains 13 residues. Trimming took off 3 bases at V and 4 bases at J, with 7 bases between the two ends. Per germline, CDR1 LNHDA and CDR2 SQIVND (reference sequence). The CDR3 DNA is TGTGCCAGTAGTATTCCCGGGTACAATGAGCAGTTCTTC. This codes for CASSIPGYNEQFF.

The chain recombines TRBV5-1 with TRBJ1-4, with 10 bases identical to TRBD1. Germline CDR1 reads SGHRS; CDR2 reads YFSETQ. There are 14 residues in the CDR3. Trimming took 3 bases from V and 6 from J; bases not matched to a gene: 2. The CDR3 DNA follows: TGCGCCAGCAGCTCCGGGACAGGGGATGAAAAACTGTTTTTT. Its protein product is CASSSGTGDEKLFF.

J is TRBJ1-5 and V is TRBV28, with D possibly matching TRBD1 (5 bases). V dropped 9 bases and J dropped 0 bases, with 21 bases sitting between them. Germline loops: CDR1 MDHEN, CDR2 SYDVKM. This CDR3 has 17 amino acids. In nucleotides, the CDR3 is TGTGCCAGTAGTGGCGGGGACCAAAGGAATAGCAATCAGCCCCAGCATTTT. Its translation: CASSGGDQRNSNQPQHF.

CDR3 loop: CASSITPTSGRRHEQFF. Written as DNA, the CDR3 is TGCGCCAGCAGCATCACTCCGACTAGCGGGAGAAGGCATGAGCAGTTCTTC. The chain has TRBV5-1 and TRBJ2-1; TRBD2 aligns across 12 bases. The CDR3 runs to 17 residues. Per the germline V gene, CDR1 is SGHRS and CDR2 is YFSETQ. V shed 4 bases and J 8 bases; nucleotides not matched to a gene: 13.

This chain connects TRBV25-1 to TRBJ2-3; either TRBD1 or TRBD2 may supply D (5 bases each). The CDR3 sequence is 15 residues long. Trimming took off 6 bases at V and 2 bases at J, with 15 bases between the two ends. Germline V lookup: CDR1 MGHDK, CDR2 SYGVNS. The CDR3: CASSSPGTDTDTQYF. The CDR3 DNA reads TGTGCCAGCAGCTCACCAGGGACCGACACAGATACGCAGTATTTT.

This rearrangement joins TRBV6-5 to TRBJ2-1; a weak D match, TRBD2 (5 bases). Germline lookup yields CDR1 MNHEY and CDR2 SVGAGI. The CDR3 covers 15 residues. Trimming shortened V by 0 bases and J by 9 bases, and 15 bases separated the two germline ends. The CDR3 protein is CASSYSRVPRSEQFF. CDR3 nucleotide sequence: TGTGCCAGCAGTTACTCGAGGGTACCGAGGTCTGAGCAGTTCTTC.

The genes are TRBV19 and TRBJ2-7; tentative D call: TRBD2 (5 bases). The CDR3 has 16 residues. V shed 4 bases and J shed 2 bases, with 18 bases lying between them. Germline V gene lookup returns CDR1 LNHDA and CDR2 SQIVND (reference sequence). CDR3 in DNA: TGTGCCAGTAGTACCTCCTGGGGAGAACCGACCTACGAGCAGTACTTC. Translation gives CASSTSWGEPTYEQYF.

The rearrangement uses TRBV6-5 and TRBJ1-2, with 12 positions matching TRBD1. In germline, CDR1 is MNHEY, CDR2 SVGAGI. The CDR3 sequence is 14 residues long. Unmatched junction bases numbered 8, after V lost 7 bases and J lost 8 bases. Here the CDR3 reads CASNRDRGQGGYTF. DNA of the CDR3: TGTGCCAGCAACCGGGACAGGGGGCAGGGAGGCTACACCTTC.

In this sample, this clone turned up once. CDR3 sequence reads: CASSSQEQETQYF. The CDR3, as DNA: TGTGCCAGCAGTTCACAGGAACAAGAGACCCAGTACTTC. The rearrangement links TRBV28 to TRBJ2-5, with TRBD1 as a possible D gene (5 bases). The CDR3 is made up of 13 amino acids. Germline CDR1 MDHEN, CDR2 SYDVKM. Trimming shortened V by 4 bases and J by 2 bases, and 8 bases separated the two germline ends.